Shown below are 18 T cell receptor beta chains from a single sample sequenced in a study of cytomegalovirus exposure and HLA in healthy donors. Assay used: immunoSEQ multiplex PCR; TCRdb lists only in-frame clones, some missing. The sample consists of around 150,000 clones, almost 90% of them appearing once. The sequencing sample was made of PBMCs. These TCRs come from a woman between 18 and 29 years old in good health and CMV-seropositive.

The CDR3 DNA reads TGCGCCAGCAGCCGGTTTGTGAACACTGAAGCTTTCTTT. It specifies CASSRFVNTEAFF. The chain combines TRBV5-1 with TRBJ1-1; no firm D call. V was shortened by 4 bases and J by 0 bases, with 7 bases between the two germline ends. Germline lookup yields CDR1 SGHRS and CDR2 YFSETQ. The CDR3 length is 13 residues.

The gene calls are TRBV7-8 and TRBJ2-3; the match to TRBD2 covers 13 bases. This CDR3 has 16 amino acids. In germline, CDR1 is SGHVS, CDR2 FQNEAQ. Losses at the gene ends were 3 bases for V and 3 bases for J; bases not matched to a gene: 3. CDR3 sequence (DNA): TGTGCCAGCAGCTTGTTGGGACTAGCGGGAACAGATACGCAGTATTTT. Translated: CASSLLGLAGTDTQYF.

The V gene is TRBV6-6, the J gene TRBJ1-2, with 7 positions matching TRBD1. The CDR3 is 15 residues long. The junction had 11 bases not matched to a gene; V was cut back by 8 bases and J by 2 bases. The germline gives CDR1 MNHNY, CDR2 SVGAGI (reference sequence). CDR3 in amino acids: CASHRGLPSNYGYTF. DNA of the CDR3: TGTGCCAGCCATAGGGGGCTTCCCTCCAACTATGGCTACACCTTC.

This clone was counted a single time. The chain joins TRBV9 to TRBJ2-1, with 10 bases identical to TRBD2. The germline CDR1 and CDR2 sequences are SGDLS and YYNGEE. Losses at the gene ends were 4 bases for V and 6 bases for J; bases not matched to a gene: 13. This CDR3 has 17 amino acids. In nucleotides, the CDR3 is TGTGCCAGCAGCCCGAACCCTAGCGGGAGTGGGGGCAATGAGCAGTTCTTC. The encoded protein is CASSPNPSGSGGNEQFF.

The chain couples TRBV13 to TRBJ2-7; D is possibly TRBD1 (5 bases). V lost 6 bases and J 6 bases, leaving 15 bases between the germline ends. The CDR3 runs 13 residues. CDR1 PRHDT and CDR2 FYEKMQ come from the germline V gene (reference sequence). The CDR3 protein is CASSLTTEAEQYF. In nucleotides, the CDR3 is TGTGCCAGCAGTTTAACGACAGAGGCCGAGCAGTACTTC.

The CDR3 region is CAWSRQGTYNSPLHF. As DNA, the CDR3 is TGTGCCTGGAGTCGCCAGGGGACCTATAATTCACCCCTCCACTTT. The chain combines TRBV30 with TRBJ1-6; TRBD1 is a possible D gene (6 bases). The V gene lost 2 bases and the J gene lost 2 bases, with 10 bases spanning the gap. CDR3 length: 15 residues. The germline CDR1 and CDR2 sequences are GTSNPN and SVGIG (reference sequence).

In this sample, this clone turned up a few times. The chain links TRBV30 to TRBJ2-2, with a tentative D call TRBD1 (5 bases). The CDR3 has 15 amino acids. CDR1 and CDR2 from the germline V gene are GTSNPN and SVGIG (reference sequence). V dropped 4 bases and J dropped 6 bases, with 18 bases sitting between them. CDR3 amino acids: CAWKGASGKAGELFF. For the CDR3, the DNA is TGTGCCTGGAAAGGGGCCTCAGGGAAAGCCGGGGAGCTGTTTTTT.

The rearrangement uses TRBV5-6 and TRBJ2-7, with 9 bases aligning to TRBD1. With 0 bases clipped from V and 2 bases from J, the junction kept 0 bases outside the gene matches. Germline CDR1 is SGHDT and CDR2 is YYEEEE. The CDR3 has 14 residues. In DNA form, the CDR3 reads TGTGCCAGCAGCTTGGGGACAGGGGCCTACGAGCAGTACTTC. The encoded protein is CASSLGTGAYEQYF.

The chain couples TRBV5-1 to TRBJ2-5; D might be TRBD2 (6 bases). The CDR3 runs to 14 residues. The germline V gene has CDR1 SGHRS and CDR2 YFSETQ. V lost 6 bases and J 4 bases, leaving 16 bases between the germline ends. The CDR3: CASTPGGGSETQYF. The CDR3 coding sequence is TGCGCCAGCACCCCCGGAGGAGGGTCAGAGACCCAGTACTTC.

The chain joins TRBV7-9 to TRBJ2-7, with 8 bases lining up with TRBD2. There are 16 residues in the CDR3. The V gene end was trimmed by 3 bases and the J gene end by 2 bases; junction bases not matched to a gene: 9. Germline values: CDR1 SEHNR, CDR2 FQNEAQ (reference sequence). The CDR3 loop is CASSFALSGSTYEQYF. Here the CDR3 DNA reads TGTGCCAGCAGCTTCGCCCTAAGCGGGAGTACCTACGAGCAGTACTTC.

The V and J genes are TRBV2 and TRBJ2-5; 7 bases are shared with TRBD2. The CDR3 consists of 14 residues. V lost 4 bases and J lost 4; bases outside the gene matches: 6. CDR1 is SNHLY, CDR2 FYNNEI, per germline. The CDR3 spells CASSVGGGPETQYF. CDR3 bases: TGTGCCAGCAGTGTGGGCGGGGGACCAGAGACCCAGTACTTC.

This rearrangement joins TRBV28 to TRBJ2-3; perhaps TRBD2 as D (6 bases). Between the trimmed V and J ends, which lost 5 bases and 0 bases, there was a span of 12 bases. Germline V gives CDR1 MDHEN, CDR2 SYDVKM. The CDR3 is 15 residues long. CDR3: CASSPQRVSTDTQYF. CDR3 DNA sequence: TGTGCCAGCAGTCCCCAGCGGGTGAGCACAGATACGCAGTATTTT.

This chain joins TRBV13 and TRBJ1-1; 7 bases map to TRBD1. Germline lookup yields CDR1 PRHDT and CDR2 FYEKMQ (reference sequence). Germline trimming cut 5 bases from V and 5 bases from J; bases unmatched to any gene: 8. This CDR3 has 14 amino acids. In nucleotides, the CDR3 is TGTGCCAGCAGCGGACGACAGGGTCTGACTGAAGCTTTCTTT. This encodes CASSGRQGLTEAFF. Variable domain in full (rest from reference TRBV13 and TRBJ1-1): AAGVIQSPRHLIKEKRETATLKCYPIPRHDTVYWYQQGPGQDPQFLISFYEKMQSDKGSIPDRFSAQQFSDYHSELNMSSLELGDSALYFCASSGRQGLTEAFFGQGTRLTVV.

V gene TRBV6-5 combines with J gene TRBJ2-7; tentative D call: TRBD2 (5 bases). This CDR3 contains 14 residues. Germline V gives CDR1 MNHEY, CDR2 SVGAGI. V lost 4 bases and J lost 3, with 13 bases in between. CDR3 protein: CASSSGLEIYEQYF. The DNA of the CDR3 is TGTGCCAGCAGTTCAGGACTGGAAATCTACGAGCAGTACTTC.

CDR3 residues: CASSRGTGGNQPQHF. DNA of the CDR3: TGCGCCAGCAGCCGGGGGACAGGGGGAAATCAGCCCCAGCATTTT. The rearrangement links TRBV4-1 to TRBJ1-5; 11 bases match TRBD1. This CDR3 comprises 15 residues. CDR1 and CDR2 (germline): MGHRA, YSYEKL. V shed 4 bases and J 4 bases; nucleotides not matched to a gene: 3.

The chain uses TRBV18 and TRBJ1-4; D might be TRBD1 (5 bases). Germline lookup yields CDR1 KGHSH and CDR2 LQKENI. This CDR3 contains 13 residues. Trimming removed 4 bases at V and 8 bases at J, with 11 bases between. Written as DNA, the CDR3 is TGTGCCAGCTCACGCGTCGGGGGGGAAAAACTGTTTTTT. This gives the protein CASSRVGGEKLFF.

This clone was seen a single time. V and J are TRBV7-6 and TRBJ2-7; 8 bases align to TRBD1. Trimming at V came to 4 bases and at J to 0 bases, leaving 5 bases not matched to a gene. The CDR3 contains 15 residues. Germline V CDR1 and CDR2: SGHVS, FNYEAQ. CDR3: CASSYGQGSSYEQYF. CDR3 bases: TGTGCCAGCAGCTATGGACAGGGAAGCTCCTACGAGCAGTACTTC.

The chain is built from TRBV5-1 and TRBJ2-1, with D perhaps matching TRBD2 (5 bases). The CDR3 has 14 residues. Germline CDR1 reads SGHRS; CDR2 reads YFSETQ. The germline V and J ends were trimmed by 7 bases and 1 base, with 12 bases remaining between them. In DNA, the CDR3 is TGCGCCAGCGCCCTTCGGGGATCCTACAATGAGCAGTTCTTC. Residues: CASALRGSYNEQFF.